In its sample, the clone carrying this TCR beta chain was seen many times. The sample belongs to a study of Graves' ophthalmopathy and Graves' hyperthyroidism. The CDR3 spans 14 residues. The germline V gene has CDR1 MNHEY and CDR2 SVGAGI. Trimming took off 0 bases at V and 2 bases at J, with 8 bases between the two ends. Ophthalmopathy not arising within 18 months of follow-up defined hyperthyroidism as stable. PBMCs were obtained from 10 ml of fresh peripheral blood. Transcripts of RNA were the source for amplifying TCR beta CDR3 regions. HTBI-primed RT-PCR formed the first round, and a multiplex PCR formed the second. TCRdb recomputed calls from the multiplex PCR reads with MiXCR, one row per CDR3 protein. There are some 370,000 distinct CDR3 sequences in the sample; roughly a sixth occur only once, and roughly 2.3% lies in the top ten.

The sequencing sample was made of peripheral blood. The TCR sequence derives from an adult woman with stable Graves' hyperthyroidism. This chain uses TRBV6-5 with TRBJ2-7; D unclear. For the CDR3, the DNA is TGTGCCAGCAGTTACTCCAGGTCCGCCTACGAGCAGTACTTC. Protein product: CASSYSRSAYEQYF.